This T cell receptor beta chain was recorded in a study of metastatic and nonmetastatic thyroid tumors. Across the whole study: The study looked at repertoires side by side in blood and in tumor or nodule tissue from malignant and benign thyroid patients.

Germline assignment: CDR1 SGHAT and CDR2 FQDESV (reference sequence). Germline trimming cut 6 bases from V and 2 bases from J; bases unmatched to any gene: 12. CDR3 size: 16 residues. TCRdb re-clonotyped the PCR reads via MiXCR. The sample contains about 15,000 clones, approximately 32% of which appear only once. Patients had received no treatment of any kind before thyroid surgery. The sample consisted of tumor tissue. The source of this sequence is a female donor with papillary thyroid cancer or a benign thyroid nodule (not recorded which). Some clones in this sample may be carry-over from other donors' samples. This chain joins TRBV11-1 and TRBJ1-2; 7 bases align to TRBD1. CDR3 sequence (DNA): TGTGCCAGCAGACCCGGTCCGGGACAGACCAACTATGGCTACACCTTC. It specifies CASRPGPGQTNYGYTF.